These T cell receptor beta chains were read from a single sample in a study of T-cell reconstitution after alpha-beta-depleted transplantation in children. TCRdb ran MiXCR on the PCR reads and lists one entry per CDR3 protein. The profile shows around 29,000 distinct CDR3 sequences, 6.3% of them singletons. The material sequenced was PBMCs, mostly from graft donor cells, taken 180 days after TCRalphabeta/CD19-depleted stem cell transplant. The receptor source for this set is a male patient aged 10 to 17 who had a stem cell transplant for acute myeloid leukemia, so the T cells may come from the graft donor. Each CDR3 is given with its conserved first and last residue. The D gene is left open where the match is weak.

d_call j_call cdr3_length v_call cdr3_aa
- TRBJ2-4 15 TRBV20-1 CSARGVQGSGAIQYF
- TRBJ2-2 12 TRBV20-1 CSARGDTGELFF
- TRBJ2-1 14 TRBV30 CACLGGPQSHEQFF
TRBD1 TRBJ2-2 16 TRBV7-8 CASSTPGQGDTGELFF
- TRBJ1-5 14 TRBV5-4 CASSLRGSNQPQHF
- TRBJ2-3 16 TRBV28 CASSAELPLQLDTQYF
- TRBJ2-3 15 TRBV7-2 CASSLVVGTTDTQYF
- TRBJ1-5 13 TRBV18 CASSRREAQPQHF
- TRBJ2-1 16 TRBV7-2 CASSLAPAGSVVEQFF
TRBD1 TRBJ2-1 14 TRBV9 CASSLGQLYNEQFF
TRBD1 TRBJ2-4 14 TRBV19 CASSWTGAKNIQYF
- TRBJ2-1 14 TRBV7-9 CASSANRVRNEQFF
TRBD2 TRBJ2-5 20 TRBV28 CASSFQSLAGGPWGKETQYF
TRBD1 TRBJ1-2 15 TRBV24-1 CATSDWDRGSYGYTF
TRBD2 TRBJ2-7 19 TRBV2 CATSIPGLAGETGGYEQYF
TRBD1 TRBJ2-6 16 TRBV30 CAWNRDRVKGANVLTF
- TRBJ1-1 15 TRBV28 CASTPGTLMNTEAFF
TRBD1 TRBJ2-1 16 TRBV6-1 CASSATGTGGYNEQFF
- TRBJ2-2 12 TRBV27 CASSFYGGELFF
TRBD2 TRBJ2-2 16 TRBV7-3 CASSSYSGMGPGELFF
TRBD2 TRBJ2-3 14 TRBV20-1 CSASIGRAGDTQYF
- TRBJ1-4 15 TRBV4-3 CASSQVRKDNEKLFF
- TRBJ2-1 15 TRBV11-2 CASSLVFTVYNEQFF
TRBD2 TRBJ2-5 17 TRBV7-6 CASSWTPGRAGGETQYF
- TRBJ1-1 14 TRBV12-3/TRBV12-4 CASTTVGFNTEAFF
- TRBJ1-2 15 TRBV7-2 CASSKNRVSNYGYTF
TRBD2 TRBJ2-4 15 TRBV6-1 CASRPRLAGGNIQYF
- TRBJ1-5 12 TRBV28 CASNRGYQPQHF
- TRBJ1-1 13 TRBV5-4 CASSVDQNTEAFF
TRBD1 TRBJ1-1 17 TRBV7-9 CASSPMGGGTVFTEAFF
TRBD2 TRBJ2-1 15 TRBV20-1 CSARGVLAGYDEQFF
TRBD2 TRBJ2-3 12 TRBV20-1 CSSGTSGNTQYF
TRBD1 TRBJ1-2 17 TRBV7-6 CASSPTGEWGFFYGYTF
TRBD1 TRBJ2-5 15 TRBV15 CATSIPTGGLGTQYF
TRBD1 TRBJ1-4 14 TRBV28 CASSSPDRAEKLFF
- TRBJ2-6 14 TRBV20-1 CSAKPGTGANVLTF
- TRBJ2-7 17 TRBV5-1 CASSLLEGAVGLYEQYF
TRBD1 TRBJ1-5 16 TRBV6-5 CASSSSGTGGNQPQHF
- TRBJ2-5 11 TRBV25-1 CASRAGRTQYF
- TRBJ2-1 11 TRBV20-1 CSAPGLAGQFF
- TRBJ1-1 14 TRBV29-1 CSVEPQGSGTEAFF
- TRBJ2-7 13 TRBV11-2 CASSLSSGNEQYF
TRBD2 TRBJ2-3 18 TRBV20-1 CSALARTPGLAFTDTQYF
TRBD2 TRBJ2-7 14 TRBV12-3/TRBV12-4 CASSPAGSFYEQYF
TRBD1 TRBJ2-5 16 TRBV24-1 CATSDFRRGGGETQYF
TRBD1 TRBJ2-4 15 TRBV20-1 CSARRDSVPKNIQYF
TRBD2 TRBJ2-6 17 TRBV10-2 CASLGLAGGGGANVLTF
- TRBJ1-1 16 TRBV12-3/TRBV12-4 CASSPIREGSNTEAFF
TRBD1 TRBJ1-1 14 TRBV4-3 CASSQDPGGAEAFF
- TRBJ2-3 17 TRBV2 CASSEAYGLSSTDTQYF
TRBD2 TRBJ2-3 17 TRBV11-2 CASSLEVGGGQRGTQYF
TRBD2 TRBJ2-1 15 TRBV9 CASSATSGSYNEQFF
- TRBJ1-5 15 TRBV7-8 CASSSDGEENQPQHF
- TRBJ2-2 16 TRBV27 CASSLSALTNTGELFF